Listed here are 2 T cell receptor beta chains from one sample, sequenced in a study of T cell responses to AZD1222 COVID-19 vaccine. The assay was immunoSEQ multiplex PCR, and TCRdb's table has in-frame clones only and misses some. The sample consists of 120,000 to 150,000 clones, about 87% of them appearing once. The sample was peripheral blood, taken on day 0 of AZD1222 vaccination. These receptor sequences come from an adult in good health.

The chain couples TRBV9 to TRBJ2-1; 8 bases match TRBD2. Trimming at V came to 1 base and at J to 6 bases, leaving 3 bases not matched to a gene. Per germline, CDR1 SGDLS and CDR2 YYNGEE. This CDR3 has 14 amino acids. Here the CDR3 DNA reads TGTGCCAGCAGCGTATACGGGACTAGCAATGAGCAGTTCTTC. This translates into CASSVYGTSNEQFF.

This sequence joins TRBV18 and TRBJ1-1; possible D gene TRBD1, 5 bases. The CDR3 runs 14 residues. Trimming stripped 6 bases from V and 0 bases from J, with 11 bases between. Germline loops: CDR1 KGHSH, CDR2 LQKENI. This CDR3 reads CASSLGTMNTEAFF. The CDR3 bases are TGTGCCAGCTCTCTCGGGACTATGAACACTGAAGCTTTCTTT.